One T cell receptor (beta chain) is described in this entry. This sample is part of a study of blood T cell repertoires in COVID-19. Across the whole study: T cells, B-cell-depleted T cells, or PBMCs provided the cDNA or gDNA that served as material.

The authors' processing: Using reference gene primer amplification, nucleated cell counts were estimated. Clones were read by immunoSEQ multiplex PCR, and TCRdb kept only the in-frame ones, dropping some. That table is the source of V, J and clone size, and D and trimming were worked out from the DNA. This sample has about 150,000 clones, with about 86% found just once. V was cut by 0 bases and J by 4 bases, with 9 bases left in between. The CDR3 loop spans 14 amino acids. CDR1 and CDR2 (germline): LNHNV, YYDKDF (reference sequence). The J gene is TRBJ1-2, the V gene TRBV15; a possible D gene is TRBD1 (5 bases). The clonotype originates from a woman in her 70s who had recovered from COVID-19. Sequencing was performed on peripheral blood. CDR3 bases: TGTGCCACCAGCAGAGATATGGGGGGCTATGGCTACACCTTC. It translates to CATSRDMGGYGYTF.